This TCR beta chain was profiled in a study of neoadjuvant anti-PD-1 for oral cavity cancer. As for time point: after neoadjuvant nivolumab, at surgical resection. Analysis of PBMCs was direct, with no culture step. CDR1 is SEHNR, CDR2 FQNEAQ, per germline (reference sequence). V lost 5 bases to trimming and J lost 6 bases; unmatched junction nucleotides: 10. The CDR3 covers 15 residues. Only in-frame clones appear in the TCRdb table, and some are missing; sequencing was by immunoSEQ multiplex PCR. In the table there are tens of thousands of clones, roughly 84% of which are singletons. This clonotype originated in a person aged 35-79 years with oral cavity squamous cell carcinoma. The rearrangement uses TRBV7-9 and TRBJ2-4; 7 positions match TRBD1. Material: PBMCs, obtained after nivolumab (anti-PD-1) treatment. CDR3 in amino acids: CASSPKQGQLNIQYF. CDR3 DNA: TGTGCCAGCAGCCCCAAGCAGGGACAGTTAAACATTCAGTACTTC.